Presented here are 30 T cell receptor beta chains from one specimen sequenced in a study of Ad26.COV2.S vaccination and SARS-CoV-2 variants. As to treatment: around 19 received Ad26.COV2.S at low or high dose, single or two shots; five or six received placebo; per-sample allocation not given. Collection of the samples took place on day 63 after the first injection of vaccine or placebo. TCRdb keeps only in-frame clones here, not all; method: immunoSEQ multiplex PCR. The table shows 350,000 to 450,000 clones, with about four fifths occurring only once. This specimen was peripheral blood, taken in a trial of Ad26.COV2.S vaccine versus placebo. The receptors stem from a person aged 18-65 years who received the Ad26.COV2.S COVID-19 vaccine or a placebo.

The V and J genes are TRBV9 and TRBJ2-3, with TRBD2 as a possible D gene (6 bases). V was trimmed by 4 bases and J by 7 bases, leaving 13 bases between them. Per germline, CDR1 SGDLS and CDR2 YYNGEE. The CDR3 is made up of 13 amino acids. The CDR3 DNA sequence: TGTGCCAGCAGCACCGGGACTCCGCATACGCAGTATTTT. It translates to CASSTGTPHTQYF. Filled out from reference TRBV9 and TRBJ2-3, the complete variable domain reads DSGVTQTPKHLITATGQRVTLRCSPRSGDLSVYWYQQSLDQGLQFLIQYYNGEERAKGNILERFSAQQFPDLHSELNLSSLELGDSALYFCASSTGTPHTQYFGPGTRLTVL.

The rearrangement joins TRBV4-1 to TRBJ1-6; 9 bases are shared with TRBD1. Germline loops: CDR1 MGHRA, CDR2 YSYEKL. The CDR3 length is 18 residues. The trim removed 0 bases at V and 9 bases at J, leaving 12 bases unmatched. The CDR3 DNA reads as TGCGCCAGCAGCCAAGACCCAAGACAGGGGGTCGGAACTTCACCCCTCCACTTT. This encodes CASSQDPRQGVGTSPLHF.

V gene TRBV20-1 combines with J gene TRBJ2-1; D perhaps matches TRBD1 (5 bases). V shed 6 bases and J shed 9 bases, with 12 bases lying between them. Germline CDR1 and CDR2: DFQATT and SNEGSKA (reference sequence). CDR3 length: 11 amino acids. CDR3 coding DNA: TGCAGTGCCCGCGGACATTCTGAGCAGTTCTTC. Translating it yields CSARGHSEQFF.

The chain is built from TRBV5-5 and TRBJ1-3; no firm D call. This CDR3 comprises 16 residues. Germline V gene sequence: CDR1 SGHKS, CDR2 YYEKEE (reference sequence). The V end lost 5 bases, the J end lost 0 bases, and 15 bases lay between the germline ends. Written as DNA, the CDR3 is TGTGCCAGCAGTTTAAACGACTGGAACTCTGGAAACACCATATATTTT. Translating gives CASSLNDWNSGNTIYF.

The rearrangement links TRBV19 to TRBJ2-6; unclear D gene. The CDR3 has 15 residues. Trimming left V 4 bases short and J 1 base short, with 8 bases between. Germline CDR1 LNHDA, CDR2 SQIVND (reference sequence). The CDR3: CASSSLRSGANVLTF. DNA for the CDR3: TGTGCCAGTAGTAGTCTCCGATCTGGGGCCAACGTCCTGACTTTC.

In this sample, this clone turned up once. The rearrangement uses TRBV6-6 and TRBJ1-1, with D perhaps matching TRBD1 (5 bases). V was clipped by 4 bases and J by 4 bases, with 13 bases between them. This CDR3 is built from 14 residues. Per the germline V gene, CDR1 is MNHNY and CDR2 is SVGAGI (reference sequence). CDR3 sequence: CASSLETGGTEAFF. The CDR3 DNA sequence: TGTGCCAGCAGTTTAGAGACGGGGGGCACTGAAGCTTTCTTT.

In its sample, this clone was seen once. The chain links TRBV11-3 to TRBJ2-3; 16 nucleotides align to TRBD2. This CDR3 comprises 17 residues. Germline V gives CDR1 SGHNT, CDR2 YENEEA. With 5 bases clipped from V and 2 bases from J, the junction kept 4 bases outside the gene matches. CDR3 loop: CASSPGTSGGVTDTQYF. The CDR3 DNA sequence: TGTGCCAGCAGCCCCGGGACTAGCGGGGGGGTCACAGATACGCAGTATTTT.

The chain joins TRBV6-5 to TRBJ1-2; TRBD1 matches at 7 bases. Germline CDR1 MNHEY, CDR2 SVGAGI. The CDR3 has 16 amino acids. V lost 4 bases, J lost 8 bases, and 16 bases stayed unmatched. This chain's CDR3 is CASSSFTRDRLSGYTF. CDR3 DNA sequence: TGTGCCAGCAGTTCCTTCACCCGGGACAGACTTTCCGGCTACACCTTC.

This chain joins TRBV2 and TRBJ1-2; a weak D match, TRBD1 (5 bases). V was pared by 7 bases and J by 4 bases, with 16 bases between. CDR3 length equals 14 residues. Germline values: CDR1 SNHLY, CDR2 FYNNEI. For the CDR3, the DNA is TGTGCCAGCACCGGGGGGGGTACATTCTATGGCTACACCTTC. Translating it yields CASTGGGTFYGYTF.

The gene calls are TRBV5-5 and TRBJ1-6; D is uncertain. Trimming left V 3 bases short and J 7 bases short, with 20 bases between. The CDR3 covers 17 residues. CDR1 and CDR2 from the germline V gene are SGHKS and YYEKEE (reference sequence). This CDR3 is CASSSILGLVGNSPLHF. CDR3 DNA sequence: TGTGCCAGCAGCTCAATCCTGGGCCTCGTGGGGAATTCACCCCTCCACTTT.

The chain couples TRBV5-4 to TRBJ2-1, with 7 bases identical to TRBD2. CDR3 length: 16 amino acids. V lost 0 bases, J lost 6 bases, and 9 bases stayed unmatched. Germline assignment: CDR1 SGHNT and CDR2 YYREEE (reference sequence). The CDR3 spells CASSLGPGGSVNEQFF. The CDR3 nucleotides read TGTGCCAGCAGCTTGGGGCCGGGAGGTAGCGTCAATGAGCAGTTCTTC.

This clone was detected a few times. The chain recombines TRBV30 with TRBJ1-5, with D unclear. The CDR3 has 13 residues. From germline, CDR1 is GTSNPN and CDR2 SVGIG (reference sequence). The germline V and J ends were trimmed by 1 base and 6 bases, with 10 bases remaining between them. As DNA, the CDR3 is TGTGCCTGGAGTGGGTCGATGGGTCAGCCCCAGCATTTT. It is translated as CAWSGSMGQPQHF.

A single count supports this clone. This rearrangement joins TRBV7-2 to TRBJ2-3, with unresolved D. The germline V gene encodes CDR1 SGHTA and CDR2 FQGNSA. Between the trimmed V and J ends, which lost 5 bases and 0 bases, there was a span of 9 bases. This CDR3 is 14 amino acids long. As DNA, the CDR3 is TGTGCCAGCAGCCGGTCTCCCAGCACAGATACGCAGTATTTT. Its translation: CASSRSPSTDTQYF.

The chain uses TRBV10-3 and TRBJ2-7; D is undetermined. CDR3 length: 11 amino acids. Germline CDR1 and CDR2: ENHRY and SYGVKD. The ends were cut back, 3 bases at V and 4 bases at J, with 4 bases in the middle. The CDR3 DNA follows: TGTGCCATCAGTGAAAGGTACGAGCAGTACTTC. This sequence encodes CAISERYEQYF.

This chain joins TRBV19 and TRBJ2-5; no firm D call. Germline CDR1 LNHDA, CDR2 SQIVND (reference sequence). Trimming left V 5 bases short and J 1 base short, with 11 bases between. This CDR3 comprises 14 residues. The CDR3: CASSFIGFQETQYF. The CDR3 coding sequence is TGTGCCAGTAGTTTCATAGGGTTCCAAGAGACCCAGTACTTC. Using reference TRBV19 and TRBJ2-5 for the parts outside the CDR3, the full variable domain is DGGITQSPKYLFRKEGQNVTLSCEQNLNHDAMYWYRQDPGQGLRLIYYSQIVNDFQKGDIAEGYSVSREKKESFPLTVTSAQKNPTAFYLCASSFIGFQETQYFGPGTRLLVL.

In DNA, the CDR3 is TGTGCCAGCAGTAGGGACTTTCAAACAGATACGCAGTATTTT. The encoded protein is CASSRDFQTDTQYF. The chain couples TRBV2 to TRBJ2-3; maybe TRBD2 (6 bases). Trimming took 5 bases from V and 3 from J, leaving 12 bases between them. CDR1 SNHLY and CDR2 FYNNEI come from the germline V gene. The CDR3 is made up of 14 amino acids.

This clone was seen a few times. This sequence joins TRBV19 and TRBJ2-2, with 9 positions matching TRBD1. Germline values: CDR1 LNHDA, CDR2 SQIVND (reference sequence). This CDR3 contains 14 residues. J was trimmed by 5 bases and V by 10 bases; bases with no gene match: 8. This CDR3 reads CATRDRARTGELFF. The CDR3 nucleotides are TGTGCCACCCGGGACAGGGCCCGAACCGGGGAGCTGTTTTTT. The full variable domain, completed using reference TRBV19 and TRBJ2-2, is DGGITQSPKYLFRKEGQNVTLSCEQNLNHDAMYWYRQDPGQGLRLIYYSQIVNDFQKGDIAEGYSVSREKKESFPLTVTSAQKNPTAFYLCATRDRARTGELFFGEGSRLTVL.

The rearrangement uses TRBV4-2 and TRBJ1-1; perhaps TRBD1 as D (6 bases). The length of the CDR3 is 13 residues. Germline CDR1 reads LGHNA; CDR2 reads YNFKEQ. The germline V and J ends were trimmed by 0 bases and 6 bases, with 8 bases remaining between them. CDR3 region: CASSQEDRAEAFF. CDR3 in DNA: TGTGCCAGCAGCCAAGAGGACAGAGCTGAAGCTTTCTTT.

The gene calls are TRBV4-1 and TRBJ2-5; D is perhaps TRBD1 (6 bases). The germline V gene has CDR1 MGHRA and CDR2 YSYEKL. Trimming removed 6 bases from V and 5 bases from J, with 16 bases in between. The CDR3 loop spans 14 amino acids. The CDR3 loop is CASSLSHREETQYF. The DNA for the CDR3 is TGCGCCAGCAGTCTCTCCCACAGGGAGGAGACCCAGTACTTC.

The V gene is TRBV12-3 or TRBV12-4, the J gene TRBJ2-5, with no clear D. Trimming shortened V by 6 bases and J by 2 bases, and 10 bases separated the two germline ends. The CDR3 length is 13 residues. The DNA for the CDR3 is TGTGCCAGCAGACGCGATATTCAAGAGACCCAGTACTTC. Protein product: CASRRDIQETQYF.

The V gene is TRBV12-3 or TRBV12-4, the J gene TRBJ1-2, with D possibly matching TRBD1 (6 bases). V shed 4 bases and J shed 8 bases, with 14 bases lying between them. The CDR3 consists of 13 residues. The CDR3 DNA follows: TGTGCCAGCAGTTCCCCAACAGGGCACGGCTACACCTTC. It yields the protein CASSSPTGHGYTF.

To note about this clone: Other DNA sequences in the same sample also yield this CDR3. J is TRBJ2-7 and V is TRBV6-5, with D unresolved. The V end was cut by 4 bases, the J end by 3 bases, with 7 bases between. The CDR3 is made up of 12 amino acids. The germline CDR1 and CDR2 sequences are MNHEY and SVGAGI. Written as DNA, the CDR3 is TGTGCCAGCAGTTCAGGATTCTACGAGCAGTACTTC. Its protein is CASSSGFYEQYF.

The table lists this clone with a few counts. As DNA, the CDR3 is TGTGCCAGCTCACGTCGACTAGCGGGGGGCCGAGGGGTTTACAATGAGCAGTTCTTC. Its protein product is CASSRRLAGGRGVYNEQFF. The V gene is TRBV18, the J gene TRBJ2-1; 13 positions match TRBD2. CDR1 is KGHSH, CDR2 LQKENI, per germline. V gave up 4 bases and J gave up 4 bases; unmatched junction bases: 13. The CDR3 loop spans 19 amino acids.

The CDR3 reads CASSYVRAEQYF. The CDR3 bases are TGTGCCAGCAGTTACGTTCGAGCCGAGCAGTACTTC. The genes are TRBV6-5 and TRBJ2-7, with unresolved D. The V gene lost 2 bases and the J gene lost 6 bases, with 8 bases spanning the gap. CDR1 is MNHEY and CDR2 is SVGAGI in the germline V gene. The CDR3 extends over 12 amino acids.

This chain links TRBV7-6 with TRBJ2-7; the D gene is possibly TRBD2 (6 bases). Germline CDR1 is SGHVS and CDR2 is FNYEAQ. There are 14 residues in the CDR3. V was clipped by 2 bases and J by 1 base, with 9 bases between them. The CDR3 bases are TGTGCCAGCAGCTTACGGGGGTTATCCTACGAGCAGTACTTC. Translated, it gives CASSLRGLSYEQYF. The full variable domain, in which reference TRBV7-6 and TRBJ2-7 provide the parts outside the CDR3, is GAGVSQSPRYKVTKRGQDVALRCDPISGHVSLYWYRQALGQGPEFLTYFNYEAQQDKSGLPNDRFSAERPEGSISTLTIQRTEQRDSAMYRCASSLRGLSYEQYFGPGTRLTVT.

The rearrangement links TRBV7-2 to TRBJ2-1, with 15 bases fitting TRBD2. This CDR3 region has 19 residues. Germline V gene lookup returns CDR1 SGHTA and CDR2 FQGNSA. J was trimmed by 7 bases and V by 5 bases; bases with no gene match: 15. For the CDR3, the DNA is TGTGCCAGCAGCGTACGGACTAGCGGGGGGGCAATCTCTCAAAATGAGCAGTTCTTC. This translates into CASSVRTSGGAISQNEQFF.

This rearrangement joins TRBV5-1 to TRBJ2-3; 10 bases match TRBD2. The V segment lost 0 bases and the J segment 4 bases; nucleotides outside the gene matches: 11. The germline CDR1 and CDR2 sequences are SGHRS and YFSETQ. The CDR3 contains 18 residues. The CDR3 loop reads CASSLGGLAGGGSDTQYF. CDR3 in DNA: TGCGCCAGCAGCTTGGGAGGCTTAGCGGGGGGAGGGTCAGATACGCAGTATTTT.

This chain uses TRBV11-2 with TRBJ2-5; D is unclear. V was clipped by 5 bases and J by 2 bases, with 12 bases between them. The CDR3 contains 14 residues. Germline loops: CDR1 SGHAT, CDR2 FQNNGV. The CDR3 here is CASSPTAGQETQYF. CDR3 DNA: TGTGCCAGCAGCCCCACCGCAGGTCAAGAGACCCAGTACTTC.

The CDR3 is CASSVEGISGTQYF. In DNA, the CDR3 is TGTGCCAGCAGCGTAGAAGGGATTAGTGGGACCCAGTACTTC. V gene TRBV9 combines with J gene TRBJ2-5; D gene uncertain. The CDR3 contains 14 residues. Germline V CDR1 and CDR2: SGDLS, YYNGEE. Trimming pared 0 bases from V and 7 bases from J, leaving 13 bases between. Using reference TRBV9 and TRBJ2-5 for the parts outside the CDR3, the full variable domain is DSGVTQTPKHLITATGQRVTLRCSPRSGDLSVYWYQQSLDQGLQFLIQYYNGEERAKGNILERFSAQQFPDLHSELNLSSLELGDSALYFCASSVEGISGTQYFGPGTRLLVL.

This clone has only a few counts. The V gene is TRBV3-1 (or the pseudogene TRBV3-2), the J gene TRBJ2-2; D gene ambiguous. Germline CDR1 reads LGHDT; CDR2 reads YNNKEL (reference sequence). V dropped 4 bases and J dropped 2 bases, with 8 bases sitting between them. The CDR3 contains 14 residues. The CDR3 DNA reads as TGTGCCAGCAGCCCCCAGGTTAACACCGGGGAGCTGTTTTTT. Encoded protein: CASSPQVNTGELFF.